This paragraph covers one T cell receptor beta chain sequence. Its specificity is unknown. The data belong to a study of T cell responses to AZD1222 COVID-19 vaccine. Whole-study results and caveats: Seropositive AZD1222 recipients at baseline numbered only five or six. Clonal diversity was possibly underestimated, and white British individuals and females predominated among donors.

CDR1 and CDR2 (germline): SGHRS, YFSETQ. The J segment lost 2 bases and the V segment lost 4 bases, leaving 7 bases of the junction unmatched. The CDR3 contains 16 residues. TCRdb's copy holds only in-frame clones and misses some; the assay was immunoSEQ multiplex PCR. The sample lists 240,000 or so clones; more than 85% were seen once. The rearrangement uses TRBV5-1 and TRBJ2-3; TRBD2 matches 10 bases. Sequencing was performed on peripheral blood, taken on day 0 of AZD1222 vaccination. The receptor was isolated from an adult in good health. The CDR3 loop reads CASSTQAGGLTDTQYF. For the CDR3, the DNA is TGCGCCAGCAGCACCCAAGCGGGGGGGCTCACAGATACGCAGTATTTT.